The clone carrying this T cell receptor (beta chain) was counted once. This entry comes from a study of blood T cell repertoires in COVID-19. The CDR3 is 13 amino acids. Germline assignment: CDR1 SGHRS and CDR2 YFSETQ. V lost 4 bases to trimming and J lost 5 bases, with 13 bases between them. The protocol was immunoSEQ multiplex PCR, while the TCRdb copy is restricted to in-frame clones and leaves out a portion. The sample lists about 100,000 clones, approximately 80% seen once, with approximately 4.3% in the top ten. The material sequenced was peripheral blood. This clonotype was sampled from a man aged 65 to 79 with acute or convalescent COVID-19. J is TRBJ2-7 and V is TRBV5-1; possibly TRBD1 for D (6 bases). This chain's CDR3 is CASSPGQTHEQYF. CDR3 DNA: TGCGCCAGCAGCCCCGGACAGACCCACGAGCAGTACTTC.